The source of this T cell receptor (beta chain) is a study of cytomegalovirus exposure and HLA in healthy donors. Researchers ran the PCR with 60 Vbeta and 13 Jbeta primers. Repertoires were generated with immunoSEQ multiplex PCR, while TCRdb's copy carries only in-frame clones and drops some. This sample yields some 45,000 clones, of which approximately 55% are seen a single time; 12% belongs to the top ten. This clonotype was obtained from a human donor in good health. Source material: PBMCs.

The CDR3 region has the DNA TGTGCCAGCAGCTTAGACCGGGGGTACGAGCAGTACTTC. Translated, it gives CASSLDRGYEQYF. V and J are TRBV11-2 and TRBJ2-7; D possibly corresponds to TRBD2 (6 bases). Per germline, CDR1 SGHAT and CDR2 FQNNGV. Trimming left V 0 bases short and J 4 bases short, with 7 bases between. CDR3 length equals 13 residues.